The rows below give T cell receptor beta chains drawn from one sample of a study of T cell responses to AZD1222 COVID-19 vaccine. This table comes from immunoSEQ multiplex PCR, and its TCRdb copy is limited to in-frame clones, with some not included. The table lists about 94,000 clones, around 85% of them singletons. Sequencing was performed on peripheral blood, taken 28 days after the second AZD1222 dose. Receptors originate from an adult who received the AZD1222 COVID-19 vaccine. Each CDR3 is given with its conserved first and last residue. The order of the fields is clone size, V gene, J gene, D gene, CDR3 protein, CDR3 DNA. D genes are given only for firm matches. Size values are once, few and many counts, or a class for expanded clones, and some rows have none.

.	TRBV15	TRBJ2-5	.	CATSRGTPGETQYF	TGTGCCACCAGCCGAGGGACTCCTGGGGAGACCCAGTACTTC
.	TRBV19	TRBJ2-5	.	CASRSITGRHEGTQYF	TGTGCCAGTAGATCAATTACCGGACGTCACGAGGGGACCCAGTACTTC
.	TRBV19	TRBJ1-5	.	CASSIGGAANQPQHF	TGTGCCAGTAGTATAGGGGGGGCAGCCAATCAGCCCCAGCATTTT
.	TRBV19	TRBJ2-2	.	CATNRGQNTGELFF	TGTGCTACCAATAGGGGTCAGAACACCGGGGAGCTGTTTTTT
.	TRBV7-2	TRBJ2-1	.	CASSLVSGVTVEQFF	TGTGCCAGCAGCTTAGTGTCAGGGGTTACCGTTGAGCAGTTCTTC
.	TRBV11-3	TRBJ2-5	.	CASSLKGTETQYF	TGTGCCAGCAGCTTAAAGGGGACAGAGACCCAGTACTTC
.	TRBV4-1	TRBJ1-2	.	CASSHNSREYGYTF	TGCGCCAGCAGCCATAACAGTCGGGAGTATGGCTACACCTTC
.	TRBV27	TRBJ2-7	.	CASSLSGTGSYEQYF	TGTGCCAGCAGTTTAAGTGGGACGGGGTCCTACGAGCAGTACTTC
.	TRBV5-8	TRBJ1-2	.	CASSLFRGHYGYTF	TGTGCCAGCAGCTTGTTCCGGGGGCACTATGGCTACACCTTC
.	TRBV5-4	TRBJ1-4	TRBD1	CASSLDRGGEKLFF	TGTGCCAGCAGTCTCGACAGGGGAGGTGAAAAACTGTTTTTT
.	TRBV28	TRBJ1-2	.	CASSRDIAGYTF	TGTGCCAGCAGCCGGGACATCGCTGGCTACACCTTC
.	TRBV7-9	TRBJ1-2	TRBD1	CASSLSSRGLYGYTF	TGTGCCAGCAGCTTAAGCTCCAGGGGGCTGTACGGCTACACCTTC
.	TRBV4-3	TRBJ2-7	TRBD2	CASSQDASGSNEQYF	TGCGCCAGCAGCCAAGATGCCAGCGGGAGCAACGAGCAGTACTTC
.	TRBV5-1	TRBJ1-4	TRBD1	CASSPDREINEKLFF	TGCGCCAGCAGCCCGGACAGGGAGATTAATGAAAAACTGTTTTTT
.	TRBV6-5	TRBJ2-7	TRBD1	CASRGTGGTYEQYF	TGTGCCAGCAGGGGGACAGGGGGCACATACGAGCAGTACTTC
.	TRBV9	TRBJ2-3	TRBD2	CASSVDPAGNTDTQYF	TGTGCCAGCAGCGTAGATCCAGCGGGAAACACAGATACGCAGTATTTT
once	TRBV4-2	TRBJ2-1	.	CASSQDIISEQFF	TGTGCCAGCAGCCAAGATATTATCTCTGAGCAGTTCTTC
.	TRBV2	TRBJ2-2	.	CASTRQSANTGELFF	TGTGCCAGCACCCGGCAGTCCGCGAACACCGGGGAGCTGTTTTTT
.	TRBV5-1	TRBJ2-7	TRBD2	CASSLGTSDFLSSYEQYF	TGCGCCAGCAGCCTCGGGACTAGCGACTTCCTGAGCTCCTACGAGCAGTACTTC
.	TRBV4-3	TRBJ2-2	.	CASSQDPGLNTGELFF	TGCGCCAGCAGCCAAGATCCAGGCTTGAACACCGGGGAGCTGTTTTTT